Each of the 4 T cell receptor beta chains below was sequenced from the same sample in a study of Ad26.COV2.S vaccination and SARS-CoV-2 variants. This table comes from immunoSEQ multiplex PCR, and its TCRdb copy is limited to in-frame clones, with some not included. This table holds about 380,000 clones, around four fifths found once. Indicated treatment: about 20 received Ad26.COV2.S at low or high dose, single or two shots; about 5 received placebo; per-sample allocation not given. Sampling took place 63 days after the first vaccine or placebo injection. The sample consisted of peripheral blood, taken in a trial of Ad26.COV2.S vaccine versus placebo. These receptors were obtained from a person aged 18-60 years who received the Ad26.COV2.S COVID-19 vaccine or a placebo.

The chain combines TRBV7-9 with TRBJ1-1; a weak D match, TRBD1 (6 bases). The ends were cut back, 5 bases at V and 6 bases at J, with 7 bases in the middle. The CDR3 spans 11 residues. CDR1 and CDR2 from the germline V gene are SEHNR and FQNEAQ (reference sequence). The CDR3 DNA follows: TGTGCCAGCAGCGGGGGCCCTGAAGCTTTCTTT. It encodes CASSGGPEAFF.

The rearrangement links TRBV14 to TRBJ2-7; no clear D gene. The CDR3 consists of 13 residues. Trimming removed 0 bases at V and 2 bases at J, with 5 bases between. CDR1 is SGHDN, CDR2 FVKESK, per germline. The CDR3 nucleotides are TGTGCCAGCAGCCAAGAACAGACCTACGAGCAGTACTTC. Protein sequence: CASSQEQTYEQYF.

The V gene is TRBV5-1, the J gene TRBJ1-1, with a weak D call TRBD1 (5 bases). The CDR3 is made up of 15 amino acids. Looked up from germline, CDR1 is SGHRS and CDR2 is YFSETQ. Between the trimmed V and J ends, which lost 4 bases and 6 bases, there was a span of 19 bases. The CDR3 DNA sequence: TGCGCCAGCAGCCCCTTCAGACAGACCCCCCCTGAAGCTTTCTTT. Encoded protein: CASSPFRQTPPEAFF.

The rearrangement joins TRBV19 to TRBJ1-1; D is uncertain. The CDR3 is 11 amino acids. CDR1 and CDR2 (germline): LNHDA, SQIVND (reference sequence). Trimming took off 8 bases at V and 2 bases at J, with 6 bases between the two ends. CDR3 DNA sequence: TGTGCCAGTCGACAAAACACTGAAGCTTTCTTT. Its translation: CASRQNTEAFF. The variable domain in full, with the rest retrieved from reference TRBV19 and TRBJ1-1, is DGGITQSPKYLFRKEGQNVTLSCEQNLNHDAMYWYRQDPGQGLRLIYYSQIVNDFQKGDIAEGYSVSREKKESFPLTVTSAQKNPTAFYLCASRQNTEAFFGQGTRLTVV.